This T cell receptor beta chain was sequenced in a study of PD-1 blockade in classical Hodgkin lymphoma. As concerns this clone: Its target is not known.

This table comes from immunoSEQ multiplex PCR, and its TCRdb copy is limited to in-frame clones, with some not included. The top ten hold approximately 15% of the sample, which has 45,000 to 55,000 clones, approximately 84% seen once. No patient escaped relapse after autologous stem cell transplantation, and brentuximab vedotin exposure varied. Complete response, partial response or progressive disease was recorded as best response. V shed 5 bases, J shed 11 bases, and the junction held 17 bases outside the gene matches. Germline CDR1 LNHDA, CDR2 SQIVND (reference sequence). The length of the CDR3 is 16 residues. General study findings and limits: Newly diagnosed patients were reported to start with lower TCR diversity than healthy donors. Baseline diversity in complete responders resembled that of newly diagnosed patients.

The clonotype was recovered from a human donor with classical Hodgkin lymphoma. This specimen consisted of peripheral blood mononuclear cells (PBMCs), obtained at baseline. This chain links TRBV19 with TRBJ2-3; 9 nucleotides agree with TRBD2. The CDR3 loop is CASSPLGTSPAFRQYF. Here the CDR3 DNA reads TGTGCCAGTAGTCCCCTTGGGACTAGCCCCGCCTTTAGGCAGTATTTT.